What follows are 3 T cell receptor beta chains derived from one specimen sequenced in a study of T cell changes during pregnancy in multiple sclerosis. Here immunoSEQ multiplex PCR was the method, and the copy in TCRdb shows in-frame clones only, minus some. The sample has about 74,000 clones; 88% are singletons. The sequencing here drew on peripheral blood, taken before pregnancy. The receptor set was obtained from a female donor with multiple sclerosis, enrolled in a pregnancy study.

The chain links TRBV6-5 to TRBJ2-1; D is unclear. Germline V gives CDR1 MNHEY, CDR2 SVGAGI. The V end lost 4 bases, the J end lost 6 bases, and 10 bases lay between the germline ends. This CDR3 has 13 amino acids. CDR3 in amino acids: CASSSTVPNEQFF. The DNA for the CDR3 is TGTGCCAGCAGTTCGACTGTCCCCAATGAGCAGTTCTTC.

The CDR3 loop is CASSPGQVRSETQYF. CDR3 nucleotides: TGTGCCAGCAGCCCGGGACAGGTCCGCAGCGAGACCCAGTACTTC. This chain uses TRBV7-3 with TRBJ2-5; 8 nucleotides line up with TRBD1. Unmatched junction bases numbered 10, after V lost 5 bases and J lost 5 bases. Per germline, CDR1 SGHTA and CDR2 FQGTGA. There are 15 residues in the CDR3.

This clone was seen a single time. The chain employs TRBV4-1 and TRBJ2-1; possible D gene TRBD1, 5 bases. Trimming shortened V by 3 bases and J by 4 bases, and 10 bases separated the two germline ends. The CDR3 sequence is 14 residues long. Germline V CDR1 and CDR2: MGHRA, YSYEKL. CDR3 residues: CASSHANRYNEQFF. The DNA for the CDR3 is TGCGCCAGCAGCCACGCGAACAGGTACAATGAGCAGTTCTTC.